Listed below are T cell receptor beta chains from one sample, sequenced in a study of T cells in localized non-small cell lung cancer. TCRdb's copy holds only in-frame clones and misses some; the assay was immunoSEQ multiplex PCR. Among around 2,600 clones, approximately 30% were seen once, and the ten largest hold roughly 8%. Sample: lung tumor tissue, taken before any cancer treatment. These TCRs come from a male donor aged 60 or over with stage II squamous cell lung carcinoma. Each CDR3 is given with its conserved first and last residue. D genes are given only for firm matches. Part of the rows lack a size; the others show once, few, many or a class for expanded clones.

TRBJ2-4,.,TRBV9,.,TGTGCCAGCAGCCGCCGGTCGAGGGTGGAAAACATTCAGTACTTC,CASSRRSRVENIQYF
TRBJ1-5,.,TRBV10-2,.,TGCGCCAGCACTCAGACCTATAGCAATCAGCCCCAGCATTTT,CASTQTYSNQPQHF
TRBJ2-3,few,TRBV11-3,.,TGTGCCAGCAGCTTAGATCTCCGCACAGATACGCAGTATTTT,CASSLDLRTDTQYF
TRBJ1-1,.,TRBV7-2,.,TGTGCCAGCAGCTTAACATCTGCTTTGGAAGCTTTCTTT,CASSLTSALEAFF
TRBJ2-1,.,TRBV11-3,TRBD2,TGTGCCAGCAGCTTAGTCGGGAGGGCCGGGGATGAGCAGTTCTTC,CASSLVGRAGDEQFF
TRBJ2-2,few,TRBV11-1,.,TGTGCCAGCAGCCCGTCGGGGGTTAGTTCGTACGGGGAGCTGTTTTTT,CASSPSGVSSYGELFF
TRBJ1-2,once,TRBV11-3,.,TGTGCCAGCAGCGAGGGACACCTCCTTTCAGATGGCTACACCTTC,CASSEGHLLSDGYTF
TRBJ2-4,.,TRBV28,.,TGTGCCAGCATGGTCAGCTCGGGATGGATTCAGTACTTC,CASMVSSGWIQYF
TRBJ1-6,few,TRBV11-3,TRBD1,TGTGCCAGCATCGACAGGGTCTCGAATTCACCCCTCCACTTT,CASIDRVSNSPLHF
TRBJ2-1,few,TRBV6-8,TRBD2,TGTGCCAGCAGTTACTCGGGACTAGCGGTCTACAATGAGCAGTTCTTC,CASSYSGLAVYNEQFF
TRBJ2-7,.,TRBV11-3,TRBD1,TGTGCCAGCAGCCCTCAGGGGGACAGGGGGTCCTACGAGCAGTACTTC,CASSPQGDRGSYEQYF
TRBJ2-7,few,TRBV18,.,TGTGCCAGCTCACCCTACGGGGCAACAGAGCAGTACTTC,CASSPYGATEQYF
TRBJ2-3,few,TRBV5-8,.,TGTGCCAGCAAAGGGACGGACACAGATACGCAGTATTTT,CASKGTDTDTQYF
TRBJ2-1,.,TRBV2,TRBD2,TGTGCCAGCAGCGTACTAGCGGAAACGTACAATGAGCAGTTCTTC,CASSVLAETYNEQFF
TRBJ1-6,few,TRBV18,.,TGTGCCAGCTCACCATCAGGACCGATTAATTCACCCCTCCACTTT,CASSPSGPINSPLHF
TRBJ1-2,few,TRBV29-1,TRBD1,TGCAGCGCACGACAGGGTCCCTATGGCTACACCTTC,CSARQGPYGYTF
TRBJ1-1,.,TRBV18,.,TGTGCCAGCTTTAACATTCCCGGGACAGAAGCTTTCTTT,CASFNIPGTEAFF
TRBJ1-1,medium-sized,TRBV23-1,TRBD1,TGCGCCAGCAGCCAAGATATCACCAGGACAGGGGTAACCACTGAAGCTTTCTTT,CASSQDITRTGVTTEAFF
TRBJ2-3,.,TRBV28,.,TGTGCCAGCAGTTTTCTCTCGGGCACAGATACGCAGTATTTT,CASSFLSGTDTQYF
TRBJ2-7,few,TRBV19,TRBD1,TGTGCCAGTAGCCCGGGACAGGGGGCCGAGCAGTACTTC,CASSPGQGAEQYF
TRBJ2-1,.,TRBV19,.,TGTGCCAGTAGTAACAGGGCGACTGAGCAGTTCTTC,CASSNRATEQFF
TRBJ1-3,.,TRBV9,.,TGTGCCAGCACCACAGCTGGAAACACCATATATTTT,CASTTAGNTIYF
TRBJ1-1,.,TRBV19,.,TGTGCCAGTAGTATAGTACAGGGTAACATGAACACTGAAGCTTTCTTT,CASSIVQGNMNTEAFF
TRBJ2-5,.,TRBV18,.,TGTGCCAGCTCACGTGGACAAGAAGAGACCCAGTACTTC,CASSRGQEETQYF
TRBJ2-7,.,TRBV6-8,.,TGTGCCAGCAGTGACAGGTACACCTACGAGCAGTACTTC,CASSDRYTYEQYF
TRBJ2-6,few,TRBV11-3,.,TGTGCCAGCAGCCTCACGGCGACAGCTGGGGCCAACGTCCTGACTTTC,CASSLTATAGANVLTF
TRBJ2-1,.,TRBV5-1,TRBD2,TGCGCCAGCAGCCCGGGAGGCTTCAACAATGAGCAGTTCTTC,CASSPGGFNNEQFF
TRBJ1-4,.,TRBV15,TRBD1,TGTGCCACCAGCAGGGGGGGGACAGGACCTAATGAAAAACTGTTTTTT,CATSRGGTGPNEKLFF
TRBJ1-5,few,TRBV2,.,TGTGCCAGCAGTGTAAGTCCTAGCAATCAGCCCCAGCATTTT,CASSVSPSNQPQHF
TRBJ1-1,.,TRBV5-1,.,TGCGCCAGCAGCTTGATGCCCCCCGAGACTGAAGCTTTCTTT,CASSLMPPETEAFF
TRBJ1-2,.,TRBV18,.,TGTGCCAGCTCAGCCGGGAGTTCGTATGGCTACACCTTC,CASSAGSSYGYTF
TRBJ1-2,few,TRBV7-6,TRBD1,TGTGCCAGCAGCCTAGGACAGGGCTCTAGGGGCTACACCTTC,CASSLGQGSRGYTF
TRBJ2-3,.,TRBV5-1,.,TGCGCCAGCTTCCCGACCGGGAGAACTCGCACAGATACGCAGTATTTT,CASFPTGRTRTDTQYF
TRBJ2-7,.,TRBV5-1,TRBD2,TGCGCCAGCAGCTTGATATCGGGACTAGCGGACGAGCAGTACTTC,CASSLISGLADEQYF
TRBJ1-1,.,TRBV5-1,TRBD1,TGCGCCAGCAGCTTAGGGGACAGGGAACGGACTGAAGCTTTCTTT,CASSLGDRERTEAFF
TRBJ2-7,.,TRBV19,.,TGTGCCAGTAGTTTAGGGCCATCCTACGAGCAGTACTTC,CASSLGPSYEQYF
TRBJ1-2,.,TRBV30,TRBD1,TGTGCCTGGAGAGAAAGGGACAGGGGGCTTCCTAGGCGAGTCTATGGCTACACCTTC,CAWRERDRGLPRRVYGYTF
TRBJ2-5,.,TRBV11-3,.,TGTGCCAGCAGCCAGGACTACCCGTACCAAGAGACCCAGTACTTC,CASSQDYPYQETQYF
TRBJ1-1,few,TRBV19,.,TGTGCCAGTAGTATCTACGCCGGGAGGTCCGATGAAGCTTTCTTT,CASSIYAGRSDEAFF
TRBJ2-3,few,TRBV6-8,.,TGTGCCAGCAGTTACGGTGAGGGGGGCCACACAGATACGCAGTATTTT,CASSYGEGGHTDTQYF
TRBJ2-7,once,TRBV19,TRBD1,TGTGCCAGTATGAAACCGCTCGGACAGGGCGTCGGCGAGCAGTACTTC,CASMKPLGQGVGEQYF
TRBJ2-5,.,TRBV18,.,TGTGCCAGCTCACCTCTCACGGAGACTAAAGGTGGCCAGTACTTC,CASSPLTETKGGQYF
TRBJ1-3,.,TRBV5-1,.,TGCGCCAGCAGCCGCGCGGACAGCCCTTCTGGAAACACCATATATTTT,CASSRADSPSGNTIYF
TRBJ1-4,.,TRBV6-8,.,TGTGCCAGCAGGCCTCGGACGGTAATCGGGAAAAAACTGTTTTTT,CASRPRTVIGKKLFF
TRBJ1-4,.,TRBV28,.,TGTGCCAGTGAGGACAGACATAATGAAAAACTGTTTTTT,CASEDRHNEKLFF
TRBJ1-2,.,TRBV11-3,.,TGTGCCAGCAGCTTACGAGCGGGGGTCGATCGATTTAATGGCTACACCTTC,CASSLRAGVDRFNGYTF
TRBJ2-5,.,TRBV19,.,TGTGCCAGTAGCGCCCAGGCTGTGGGGGTCGAGACCCAGTACTTC,CASSAQAVGVETQYF
TRBJ1-3,medium-sized,TRBV11-3,TRBD1,TGTGCCAGCAGCTTCCTATCGGGACAGGGACTTGGAAACACCATATATTTT,CASSFLSGQGLGNTIYF
TRBJ1-4,.,TRBV5-1,.,TGCGCCAGCAGCGGGAACGCGGGGACTAGGGAAAAACTGTTTTTT,CASSGNAGTREKLFF
TRBJ1-1,few,TRBV29-1,.,TGCAGCGTTGAAAGGGGAGAGCCCATGAACACTGAAGCTTTCTTT,CSVERGEPMNTEAFF
TRBJ2-5,few,TRBV11-3,.,TGTGCCAGCAGCTTAGAACCCGGGAGTGGGGAGACCCAGTACTTC,CASSLEPGSGETQYF
TRBJ2-2,large,TRBV11-3,.,TGTGCCAGCAGCTTAACCCCGACGGCGGTGGGCACCGGGGAGCTGTTTTTT,CASSLTPTAVGTGELFF
TRBJ2-1,few,TRBV30,.,TGTGCCTGGAATTTCGGTTCTTTCTACAATGAGCAGTTCTTC,CAWNFGSFYNEQFF
TRBJ2-7,medium-sized,TRBV6-8,TRBD2,TGTGCCAGCAGTTCTAGCGGGGGGAGCTCCTACGAGCAGTACTTC,CASSSSGGSSYEQYF